These 7 T cell receptor beta chains came from one sample sequenced in a study of response to subunit inactivated influenza vaccine. MiXCR, applied by TCRdb to the RT-PCR reads, yields one record per CDR3 protein. In the table there are roughly 670,000 distinct CDR3 sequences, 12% to 15% of which are singletons. Sequenced here: PBMCs from blood, sampled around 15 days before vaccination. The receptors shown here come from a man between 50 and 59 years old who received an inactivated influenza vaccine.

The chain recombines TRBV6-4 with TRBJ2-3; the match to TRBD1 covers 7 bases. After removal of 5 bases from V and 2 bases from J, the junction contained 10 bases not matched to a gene. The CDR3 length is 16 residues. CDR1 is MRHNA and CDR2 is SNTAGT in the germline V gene. CDR3 residues: CASSPTGTDPTDTQYF. CDR3 DNA: TGTGCCAGCAGTCCAACCGGGACAGACCCCACAGATACGCAGTATTTT.

In this sample, this clonotype turned up a few times. CDR3 residues: CASRPTGDNEKLFF. The CDR3 DNA sequence: TGTGCCAGCAGGCCGACAGGGGATAATGAAAAACTGTTTTTT. The chain uses TRBV6-1 and TRBJ1-4, with TRBD1 matching 8 bases. This CDR3 is 14 amino acids long. The J segment lost 4 bases and the V segment lost 6 bases, leaving 4 bases of the junction unmatched. Germline CDR1 MNHNS, CDR2 SASEGT.

This chain links TRBV7-9 with TRBJ2-2; D might be TRBD1 or TRBD2, each matching 5 bases. Germline V lookup: CDR1 SEHNR, CDR2 FQNEAQ (reference sequence). V dropped 8 bases and J dropped 0 bases, with 13 bases sitting between them. The CDR3 is 15 amino acids. This CDR3 reads CASLGAGANTGELFF. The DNA for the CDR3 is TGTGCCAGCCTCGGGGCGGGCGCGAACACCGGGGAGCTGTTTTTT.

This chain connects TRBV5-1 to TRBJ2-7; 7 bases line up with TRBD1. Germline V gene lookup returns CDR1 SGHRS and CDR2 YFSETQ. Losses at the gene ends were 2 bases for V and 1 base for J; bases not matched to a gene: 6. The CDR3 sequence is 15 residues long. The chain's CDR3 is CASSFQTGRSYEQYF. In DNA, the CDR3 is TGCGCCAGCAGCTTCCAGACAGGGAGATCCTACGAGCAGTACTTC.

The rearrangement links TRBV9 to TRBJ2-1; weak D call: TRBD1 (5 bases). V dropped 0 bases and J dropped 6 bases, with 16 bases sitting between them. The length of the CDR3 is 16 residues. Germline V CDR1 and CDR2: SGDLS, YYNGEE. The CDR3, as DNA: TGTGCCAGCAGCGTAGCCTGGCAGGGTGTATTCAATGAGCAGTTCTTC. This encodes CASSVAWQGVFNEQFF.

This clonotype was seen only a few times. The V and J genes are TRBV20-1 and TRBJ2-5, with D unclear. V was trimmed by 2 bases and J by 1 base, leaving 5 bases between them. The CDR3 runs to 12 residues. Germline CDR1 reads DFQATT; CDR2 reads SNEGSKA (reference sequence). The CDR3 DNA is TGCAGTGCTAGACACTTCCAAGAGACCCAGTACTTC. Amino acids: CSARHFQETQYF.

This clonotype has more than one count but fewer than ten. The chain employs TRBV5-1 and TRBJ2-2, with D possibly being TRBD1 (5 bases). The V gene's germline CDR1 is SGHRS and CDR2 YFSETQ. The CDR3 length is 14 residues. The germline V and J ends were trimmed by 4 bases and 6 bases, with 13 bases remaining between them. The CDR3 here is CASSRGAVPGELFF. DNA for the CDR3: TGCGCCAGCAGCCGTGGGGCGGTCCCCGGGGAGCTGTTTTTT.